Below are 32 T cell receptor beta chains sequenced from a single sample in a study of shared clonotypes between healthy human individuals. Positive CCR7 selection of CD45RO-negative cells yielded the naive CD8 cells, and terminally differentiated effector memory CD45RA+ cells were excluded. This table comes from immunoSEQ multiplex PCR, and its TCRdb copy is limited to in-frame clones, with some not included. The table shows about 2.1 million clones, with just under 95% occurring only once. Sequencing input: naive CD8+ T cells from PBMCs. These receptors all come from a man between 18 and 29 years old in good health. Some clones in this sample may be carry-over from other donors' samples.

This rearrangement joins TRBV27 to TRBJ2-3; D remains unclear. CDR1 and CDR2 from the germline V gene are MNHEY and SMNVEV (reference sequence). This CDR3 region has 16 residues. Trimming cost V 1 base and J 0 bases, with 11 bases left between them. As DNA, the CDR3 is TGTGCCAGCAGTTTATTGGGATTTAAGAGCACAGATACGCAGTATTTT. Its protein product is CASSLLGFKSTDTQYF.

CDR3 residues: CASSSPDRDDTDTQYF. CDR3 coding DNA: TGTGCCAGCAGCTCTCCGGACAGGGATGATACAGATACGCAGTATTTT. This rearrangement joins TRBV28 to TRBJ2-3; 8 bases align to TRBD1. CDR1 MDHEN and CDR2 SYDVKM come from the germline V gene. The junction had 11 bases not matched to a gene; V was cut back by 6 bases and J by 3 bases. The CDR3 runs 16 residues.

This clone was found once. The rearrangement uses TRBV2 and TRBJ2-7; D is unclear. Trimming removed 10 bases from V and 3 bases from J, with 13 bases in between. This CDR3 is 12 amino acids long. The germline V gene encodes CDR1 SNHLY and CDR2 FYNNEI. As DNA, the CDR3 is TGTGCCATCTACACCAAGTTCTACGAGCAGTACTTC. The encoded protein is CAIYTKFYEQYF.

V is TRBV2 and J is TRBJ2-1; perhaps TRBD1 as D (6 bases). This CDR3 is built from 14 residues. The V end lost 8 bases, the J end lost 0 bases, and 11 bases lay between the germline ends. CDR1 is SNHLY and CDR2 is FYNNEI in the germline V gene. CDR3 sequence: CASGGQSSYNEQFF. In DNA form, the CDR3 reads TGTGCCAGCGGAGGACAGAGCTCCTACAATGAGCAGTTCTTC.

The J gene is TRBJ2-1, the V gene TRBV19; the D is unclear. The CDR3 has 14 amino acids. Germline V gene sequence: CDR1 LNHDA, CDR2 SQIVND (reference sequence). V lost 7 bases and J 6 bases, leaving 16 bases between the germline ends. CDR3 sequence reads: CASNFGGLTNEQFF. The CDR3 nucleotides read TGTGCCAGTAACTTCGGCGGTCTTACCAATGAGCAGTTCTTC.

The chain joins TRBV28 to TRBJ1-2, with D perhaps matching TRBD1 (5 bases). Germline CDR1 reads MDHEN; CDR2 reads SYDVKM. This CDR3 contains 12 residues. V lost 7 bases and J 8 bases, leaving 14 bases between the germline ends. The chain's CDR3 is CASKFGAGGYTF. The DNA of the CDR3 is TGTGCCAGCAAGTTCGGGGCAGGGGGCTACACCTTC.

This clone has a single count. The rearrangement links TRBV7-9 to TRBJ2-7; TRBD1 or TRBD2 may be the D gene (5 bases each). Germline values: CDR1 SEHNR, CDR2 FQNEAQ (reference sequence). The CDR3 contains 16 residues. V gave up 5 bases and J gave up 2 bases, with 19 bases separating them. CDR3 protein: CASSTWGSTPTYEQYF. The CDR3 region has the DNA TGTGCCAGCAGCACCTGGGGGAGCACCCCCACCTACGAGCAGTACTTC. Full variable domain (outside the CDR3, taken from reference TRBV7-9 and TRBJ2-7): DTGVSQNPRHKITKRGQNVTFRCDPISEHNRLYWYRQTLGQGPEFLTYFQNEAQLEKSRLLSDRFSAERPKGSFSTLEIQRTEQGDSAMYLCASSTWGSTPTYEQYFGPGTRLTVT.

The rearrangement joins TRBV9 to TRBJ2-7; 8 nucleotides agree with TRBD1. V shed 5 bases and J 2 bases; nucleotides not matched to a gene: 6. The CDR3 consists of 14 residues. Germline V lookup: CDR1 SGDLS, CDR2 YYNGEE. CDR3 nucleotide sequence: TGTGCCAGCAGTGCGGACAGGGAAGCCTACGAGCAGTACTTC. Translation: CASSADREAYEQYF.

V is TRBV7-2 and J is TRBJ2-1; either TRBD1 or TRBD2 may supply D (5 bases each). The CDR3 extends over 13 amino acids. V was trimmed by 8 bases and J by 14 bases, leaving 22 bases between them. CDR1 is SGHTA, CDR2 FQGNSA, per germline. For the CDR3, the DNA is TGTGCCAGCGGTTTAGGGGAGCCCTGGGTAGAGTTCTTC. This codes for CASGLGEPWVEFF.

This chain uses TRBV11-1 with TRBJ2-7; D gene uncertain. Per germline, CDR1 SGHAT and CDR2 FQDESV (reference sequence). There are 11 residues in the CDR3. V lost 5 bases and J 3 bases, leaving 5 bases between the germline ends. The CDR3 protein is CASSINYEQYF. CDR3 DNA sequence: TGTGCCAGCAGCATCAACTACGAGCAGTACTTC. Looking up the rest from reference TRBV11-1 and TRBJ2-7 gives the full variable domain: EAEVAQSPRYKITEKSQAVAFWCDPISGHATLYWYRQILGQGPELLVQFQDESVVDDSQLPKDRFSAERLKGVDSTLKIQPAELGDSAMYLCASSINYEQYFGPGTRLTVT.

Here the CDR3 DNA reads TGTGCCAGCAGTACAGGGGAATGGCCCCAGCATTTT. This sequence encodes CASSTGEWPQHF. The V gene is TRBV28, the J gene TRBJ1-5; 7 bases line up with TRBD1. The CDR3 sequence is 12 residues long. V lost 5 bases, J lost 9 bases, and 4 bases stayed unmatched. Germline lookup yields CDR1 MDHEN and CDR2 SYDVKM.

The V gene is TRBV28, the J gene TRBJ2-1; 7 bases fit TRBD2. CDR3 length equals 14 residues. Per germline, CDR1 MDHEN and CDR2 SYDVKM. Losses at the gene ends were 7 bases for V and 4 bases for J; bases not matched to a gene: 7. CDR3 residues: CASTLAETYNEQFF. The CDR3 bases are TGTGCCAGCACCCTAGCGGAAACTTACAATGAGCAGTTCTTC.

The chain uses TRBV29-1 and TRBJ1-3; 12 nucleotides agree with TRBD1. The CDR3 is made up of 18 amino acids. Trimming cost V 7 bases and J 4 bases; bases outside gene matches: 17. Per germline, CDR1 SQVTM and CDR2 ANQGSEA. This CDR3 reads CSENHRDRGQRYGNTIYF. In DNA form, the CDR3 reads TGCAGCGAAAACCACCGGGACAGGGGGCAAAGGTACGGAAACACCATATATTTT.

DNA of the CDR3: TGCAGCGTCTTAATACCAGGCGGGGTTCAGCCCCAGCATTTT. Residues: CSVLIPGGVQPQHF. This rearrangement joins TRBV29-1 to TRBJ1-5; D gene uncertain. V shed 6 bases and J shed 6 bases, with 18 bases lying between them. Per the germline V gene, CDR1 is SQVTM and CDR2 is ANQGSEA. This CDR3 has 14 residues.

As to this clone: Other nucleotide sequences from this sample produce the same CDR3. This chain connects TRBV6-5 to TRBJ2-7; 7 positions match TRBD2. The CDR3 sequence is 14 residues long. V dropped 2 bases and J dropped 3; count of bases not matched to a gene: 4. The germline V gene has CDR1 MNHEY and CDR2 SVGAGI. The CDR3 DNA reads as TGTGCCAGCAGTTACGGAGGCGGGAGCTACGAGCAGTACTTC. This translates into CASSYGGGSYEQYF.

V is TRBV5-5 and J is TRBJ1-1; D gene unclear. Germline values: CDR1 SGHKS, CDR2 YYEKEE (reference sequence). The CDR3 consists of 15 residues. Trimming pared 0 bases from V and 4 bases from J, leaving 13 bases between. CDR3 in amino acids: CASSLGVVPFTEAFF. DNA for the CDR3: TGTGCCAGCAGCTTGGGGGTAGTTCCCTTCACTGAAGCTTTCTTT.

The J gene is TRBJ2-7, the V gene TRBV28; D may be TRBD2 (5 bases). The CDR3 runs to 14 residues. Germline values: CDR1 MDHEN, CDR2 SYDVKM. Deletions cut 7 bases from V and 4 bases from J, with 17 bases between. CDR3 DNA sequence: TGTGCCAGCACCATCCAGCCGGGAACTTACGAGCAGTACTTC. It is translated as CASTIQPGTYEQYF. The full variable domain, completed using reference TRBV28 and TRBJ2-7, is DVKVTQSSRYLVKRTGEKVFLECVQDMDHENMFWYRQDPGLGLRLIYFSYDVKMKEKGDIPEGYSVSREKKERFSLILESASTNQTSMYLCASTIQPGTYEQYFGPGTRLTVT.

The CDR3 loop is CASSARGGGLRTDTQYF. In DNA, the CDR3 is TGTGCCAGCAGCGCCAGGGGCGGCGGGTTGAGGACAGATACGCAGTATTTT. The V gene is TRBV11-2, the J gene TRBJ2-3, with a possible D match to TRBD1 (6 bases). Trimming removed 5 bases from V and 3 bases from J, with 21 bases in between. The CDR3 runs 17 residues. Germline V gene lookup returns CDR1 SGHAT and CDR2 FQNNGV.

CDR3 sequence: CASSRQNSDEQYF. The CDR3 DNA sequence: TGTGCCAGCAGTAGGCAGAACTCGGACGAGCAGTACTTC. V and J are TRBV7-9 and TRBJ2-7; D is undetermined. Trimming removed 6 bases from V and 5 bases from J, with 14 bases in between. This CDR3 spans 13 amino acids. Germline V gene data show CDR1 as SEHNR and CDR2 as FQNEAQ (reference sequence).

This clone has a single count. The chain employs TRBV27 and TRBJ1-3, with 8 bases identical to TRBD1. The CDR3 is 14 residues long. From germline, CDR1 is MNHEY and CDR2 SMNVEV (reference sequence). The J segment lost 8 bases and the V segment lost 5 bases, leaving 8 bases of the junction unmatched. CDR3 in amino acids: CASSLLGQGDTIYF. The CDR3, as DNA: TGTGCCAGCAGTCTCCTCGGACAGGGAGACACCATATATTTT.

CDR3 protein: CASSLVPRGRATWEQYF. CDR3 coding DNA: TGTGCCAGCAGCTTAGTTCCGCGCGGGAGGGCCACGTGGGAGCAGTACTTC. This chain uses TRBV11-2 with TRBJ2-7; 9 bases match TRBD2. Germline CDR1 is SGHAT and CDR2 is FQNNGV. This CDR3 contains 17 residues. V was pared by 1 base and J by 7 bases, with 14 bases of the junction left unmatched. Complete variable domain (other parts from reference TRBV11-2 and TRBJ2-7): EAGVAQSPRYKIIEKRQSVAFWCNPISGHATLYWYQQILGQGPKLLIQFQNNGVVDDSQLPKDRFSAERLKGVDSTLKIQPAKLEDSAVYLCASSLVPRGRATWEQYFGPGTRLTVT.

The chain is built from TRBV9 and TRBJ2-7; 9 bases are a match to TRBD2. The CDR3 is made up of 14 amino acids. The germline V gene encodes CDR1 SGDLS and CDR2 YYNGEE. With 4 bases clipped from V and 3 bases from J, the junction kept 5 bases outside the gene matches. This chain's CDR3 is CASSPLTSGYEQYF. Written as DNA, the CDR3 is TGTGCCAGCAGCCCATTGACTAGCGGCTACGAGCAGTACTTC. Complete variable domain (other parts from reference TRBV9 and TRBJ2-7): DSGVTQTPKHLITATGQRVTLRCSPRSGDLSVYWYQQSLDQGLQFLIQYYNGEERAKGNILERFSAQQFPDLHSELNLSSLELGDSALYFCASSPLTSGYEQYFGPGTRLTVT.

The DNA for the CDR3 is TGTGCCAGCACGGGACAGGGTCTTGAGCAGTACTTC. Protein: CASTGQGLEQYF. The rearrangement uses TRBV28 and TRBJ2-7; 9 bases are shared with TRBD1. Germline V lookup: CDR1 MDHEN, CDR2 SYDVKM. V dropped 7 bases and J dropped 7; count of bases not matched to a gene: 5. The CDR3 is made up of 12 amino acids. Full variable domain (missing parts from reference TRBV28 and TRBJ2-7): DVKVTQSSRYLVKRTGEKVFLECVQDMDHENMFWYRQDPGLGLRLIYFSYDVKMKEKGDIPEGYSVSREKKERFSLILESASTNQTSMYLCASTGQGLEQYFGPGTRLTVT.

The chain uses TRBV7-9 and TRBJ2-5; 9 bases are shared with TRBD2. The germline V gene encodes CDR1 SEHNR and CDR2 FQNEAQ (reference sequence). The CDR3 runs 16 residues. V dropped 4 bases and J dropped 5; count of bases not matched to a gene: 11. The CDR3 nucleotides read TGTGCCAGCAGCTCCCGCGGCGGGGGGGGATGGGAGACCCAGTACTTC. Amino acid sequence: CASSSRGGGGWETQYF.

V gene TRBV10-3 combines with J gene TRBJ2-7, with D perhaps matching TRBD1 (8 bases). There are 17 residues in the CDR3. The germline CDR1 and CDR2 sequences are ENHRY and SYGVKD. V was shortened by 10 bases and J by 2 bases, with 27 bases between the two germline ends. The CDR3 sequence: CATQADRDTSAPYEQYF. The CDR3 region has the DNA TGTGCCACCCAAGCGGACAGGGACACTAGCGCTCCCTACGAGCAGTACTTC.

This chain connects TRBV9 to TRBJ2-7, with 7 bases matching TRBD2. Germline V gives CDR1 SGDLS, CDR2 YYNGEE. The CDR3 runs 14 residues. After removal of 4 bases from V and 0 bases from J, the junction contained 4 bases not matched to a gene. CDR3: CASSPQRDSYEQYF. The CDR3 nucleotides are TGTGCCAGCAGCCCTCAGCGGGACTCCTACGAGCAGTACTTC.

The rearrangement joins TRBV5-4 to TRBJ2-1; TRBD2 aligns across 13 bases. V dropped 2 bases and J dropped 4; count of bases not matched to a gene: 3. The CDR3 extends over 16 amino acids. Looked up from germline, CDR1 is SGHNT and CDR2 is YYREEE (reference sequence). CDR3 nucleotide sequence: TGTGCCAGCAGCTTACTAGCGGGAGGGCGGTACAATGAGCAGTTCTTC. Translating gives CASSLLAGGRYNEQFF.

The rearrangement uses TRBV30 and TRBJ1-1; D uncertain. Germline CDR1 is GTSNPN and CDR2 is SVGIG (reference sequence). Trimming removed 2 bases at V and 5 bases at J, with 9 bases between. The CDR3 length is 12 residues. The DNA for the CDR3 is TGTGCCTGGAGTCACGGTCGGACTGAAGCTTTCTTT. It specifies CAWSHGRTEAFF.

This clone was counted once. V and J are TRBV9 and TRBJ1-2, with D hard to call. V lost 4 bases, J lost 0 bases, and 16 bases lay in between. The length of the CDR3 is 16 residues. From germline, CDR1 is SGDLS and CDR2 YYNGEE. The CDR3 nucleotides read TGTGCCAGCAGCAACCGCGGCGGCCCGACTAACTATGGCTACACCTTC. It specifies CASSNRGGPTNYGYTF.

This clone appeared once. This chain uses TRBV27 with TRBJ2-2, with TRBD2 identical over 14 bases. The CDR3 covers 18 residues. V lost 1 base and J lost 4; bases outside the gene matches: 5. CDR1 and CDR2 (germline): MNHEY, SMNVEV (reference sequence). CDR3 in DNA: TGTGCCAGCAGTTTATGGGGACTAGCGGGAGAGAGCACCGGGGAGCTGTTTTTT. Its protein is CASSLWGLAGESTGELFF.

This sequence joins TRBV10-2 and TRBJ2-2; the D is unclear. CDR1 is WSHSY, CDR2 SAAADI, per germline. V was clipped by 0 bases and J by 7 bases, with 9 bases between them. The CDR3 runs to 14 residues. In DNA, the CDR3 is TGCGCCAGCAGTGAGTCGATAGGTGACGGGGAGCTGTTTTTT. This encodes CASSESIGDGELFF.

The chain joins TRBV25-1 to TRBJ1-4; no definite D call. V gave up 3 bases and J gave up 13 bases, with 12 bases separating them. Germline V gene data show CDR1 as MGHDK and CDR2 as SYGVNS. The CDR3 has 12 residues. CDR3 in DNA: TGTGCCAGCAGTGATCCGGGAAACCTACTGTTTTTT. Translating gives CASSDPGNLLFF.